This T cell receptor beta chain was found in a study of blood T cells in healthy people across ages. Germline lookup yields CDR1 LGHDT and CDR2 YNNKEL (reference sequence). The CDR3 loop spans 16 amino acids. V was pared by 3 bases and J by 9 bases, with 13 bases of the junction left unmatched. This clonotype was detected only once. Its matching antigen is unknown. This may come from a read error, since a much larger clone is one base off. Points from the study as a whole: The diversity estimates, figures obtained from one million T cells, were considered underestimates. Relative to aged donors, long-lived donors carried more naive CD4+ cells and displayed higher diversity. Older age went with lower TCR beta diversity per million T cells, in a roughly linear way.

For the second PCR, which ran for roughly 7 to 11 cycles, a sample-barcoded 5' primer and a J-beta primer mix were used. One entry per CDR3 protein results from TCRdb running MiXCR on the 5' RACE reads. Altogether just under 900,000 distinct CDR3 sequences are present, 29% being singletons, with the ten largest covering roughly a sixth. The clonotype originates from a woman aged 80 or older in good health. Sequencing was performed on blood. This rearrangement joins TRBV3-1 to TRBJ2-1; 8 bases map to TRBD1. Here the CDR3 reads CASSQAGTGGHSEQFF. The DNA of the CDR3 is TGTGCCAGCAGCCAGGCCGGGACAGGCGGACACAGTGAGCAGTTCTTC.